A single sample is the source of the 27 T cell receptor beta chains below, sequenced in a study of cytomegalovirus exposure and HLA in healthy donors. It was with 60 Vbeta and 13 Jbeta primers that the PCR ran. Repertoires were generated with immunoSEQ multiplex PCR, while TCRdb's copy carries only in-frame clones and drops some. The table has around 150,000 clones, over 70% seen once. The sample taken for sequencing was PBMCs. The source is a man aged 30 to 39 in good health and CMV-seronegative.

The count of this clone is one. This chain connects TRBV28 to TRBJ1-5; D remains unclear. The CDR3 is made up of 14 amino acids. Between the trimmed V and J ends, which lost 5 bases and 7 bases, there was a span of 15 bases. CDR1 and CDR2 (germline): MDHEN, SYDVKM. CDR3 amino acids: CASSPPPVWQPQHF. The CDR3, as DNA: TGTGCCAGCAGTCCCCCCCCGGTGTGGCAGCCCCAGCATTTT.

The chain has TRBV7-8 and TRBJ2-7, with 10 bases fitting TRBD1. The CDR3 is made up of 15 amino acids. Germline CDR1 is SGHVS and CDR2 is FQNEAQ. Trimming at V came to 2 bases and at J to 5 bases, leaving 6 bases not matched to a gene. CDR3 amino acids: CASSLPGTGAHEQYF. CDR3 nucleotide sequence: TGTGCCAGCAGCTTACCCGGGACAGGGGCTCACGAGCAGTACTTC.

This CDR3 is CASSSPGQGAGLAFF. The CDR3 region has the DNA TGTGCCAGTAGCTCCCCGGGACAGGGGGCAGGTCTGGCTTTCTTT. This chain links TRBV19 with TRBJ1-1, with 12 bases identical to TRBD1. The CDR3 consists of 15 residues. CDR1 LNHDA and CDR2 SQIVND come from the germline V gene (reference sequence). V was clipped by 6 bases and J by 11 bases; unmatched bases: 13.

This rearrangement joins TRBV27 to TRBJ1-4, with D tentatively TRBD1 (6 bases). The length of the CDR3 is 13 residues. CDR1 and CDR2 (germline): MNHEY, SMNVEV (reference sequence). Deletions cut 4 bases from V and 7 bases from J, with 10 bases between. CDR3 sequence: CASSYGQFEKLFF. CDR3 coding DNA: TGTGCCAGCAGTTATGGACAGTTTGAAAAACTGTTTTTT.

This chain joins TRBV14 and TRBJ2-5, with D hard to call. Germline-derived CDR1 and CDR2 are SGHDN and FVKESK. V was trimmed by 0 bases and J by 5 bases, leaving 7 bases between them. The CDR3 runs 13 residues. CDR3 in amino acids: CASSQDLGETQYF. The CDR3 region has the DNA TGTGCCAGCAGCCAAGATCTAGGCGAGACCCAGTACTTC. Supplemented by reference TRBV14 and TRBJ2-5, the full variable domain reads EAGVTQFPSHSVIEKGQTVTLRCDPISGHDNLYWYRRVMGKEIKFLLHFVKESKQDESGMPNNRFLAERTGGTYSTLKVQPAELEDSGVYFCASSQDLGETQYFGPGTRLLVL.

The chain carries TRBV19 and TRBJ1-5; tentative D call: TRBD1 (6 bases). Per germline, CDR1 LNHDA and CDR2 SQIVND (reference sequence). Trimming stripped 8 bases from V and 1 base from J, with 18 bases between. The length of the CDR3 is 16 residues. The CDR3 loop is CASRVQGQGSNQPQHF. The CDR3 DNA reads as TGTGCCAGTCGGGTGCAGGGGCAGGGCAGCAATCAGCCCCAGCATTTT. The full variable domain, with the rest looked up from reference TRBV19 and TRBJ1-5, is DGGITQSPKYLFRKEGQNVTLSCEQNLNHDAMYWYRQDPGQGLRLIYYSQIVNDFQKGDIAEGYSVSREKKESFPLTVTSAQKNPTAFYLCASRVQGQGSNQPQHFGDGTRLSIL.

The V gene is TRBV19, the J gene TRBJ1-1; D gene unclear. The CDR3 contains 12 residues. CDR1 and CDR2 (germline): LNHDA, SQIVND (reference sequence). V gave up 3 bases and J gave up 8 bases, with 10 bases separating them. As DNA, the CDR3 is TGTGCCAGTAGTATCGGGAGGGAAGAAGCTTTCTTT. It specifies CASSIGREEAFF.

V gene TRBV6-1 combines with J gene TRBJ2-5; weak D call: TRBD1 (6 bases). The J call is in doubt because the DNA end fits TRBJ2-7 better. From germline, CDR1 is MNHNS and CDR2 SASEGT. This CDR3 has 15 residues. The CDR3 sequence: CASSHPGHPRLEQYF. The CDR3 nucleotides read TGTGCCAGCAGTCATCCGGGACACCCGAGGCTCGAGCAGTACTTC.

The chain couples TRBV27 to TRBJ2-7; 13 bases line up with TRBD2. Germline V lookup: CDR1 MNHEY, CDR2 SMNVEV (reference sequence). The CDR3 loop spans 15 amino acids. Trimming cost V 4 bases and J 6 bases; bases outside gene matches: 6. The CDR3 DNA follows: TGTGCCAGCAGTTCGGGACTAGCGGGGTTTGTCGAGCAGTACTTC. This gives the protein CASSSGLAGFVEQYF.

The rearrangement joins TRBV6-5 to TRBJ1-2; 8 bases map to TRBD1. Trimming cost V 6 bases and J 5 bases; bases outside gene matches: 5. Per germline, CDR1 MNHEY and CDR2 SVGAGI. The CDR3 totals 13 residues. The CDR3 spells CASSGQGLYGYTF. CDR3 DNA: TGTGCCAGCAGCGGACAGGGATTATATGGCTACACCTTC.

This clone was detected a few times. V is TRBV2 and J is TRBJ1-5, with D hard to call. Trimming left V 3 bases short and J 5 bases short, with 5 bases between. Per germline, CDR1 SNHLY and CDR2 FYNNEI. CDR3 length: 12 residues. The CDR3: CASSDGDQPQHF. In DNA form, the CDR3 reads TGTGCCAGCAGTGACGGTGATCAGCCCCAGCATTTT. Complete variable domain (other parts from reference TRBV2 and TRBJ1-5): EPEVTQTPSHQVTQMGQEVILRCVPISNHLYFYWYRQILGQKVEFLVSFYNNEISEKSEIFDDQFSVERPDGSNFTLKIRSTKLEDSAMYFCASSDGDQPQHFGDGTRLSIL.

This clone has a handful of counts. This chain's CDR3 is CASGLAVGTHYNEQFF. For the CDR3, the DNA is TGTGCTAGTGGTTTGGCCGTGGGGACACACTACAATGAGCAGTTCTTC. The chain uses TRBV12-5 and TRBJ2-1; a weak D match, TRBD1 (6 bases). V lost 1 base to trimming and J lost 3 bases, with 13 bases between them. This CDR3 is built from 16 residues. Germline CDR1 is LGHNT and CDR2 is FRNRAP.

The CDR3 reads CASSTSGRTGEQYF. CDR3 nucleotide sequence: TGTGCCAGCAGCACTAGCGGGAGGACTGGCGAGCAGTACTTC. This chain connects TRBV28 to TRBJ2-7; 12 bases align to TRBD2. Germline loops: CDR1 MDHEN, CDR2 SYDVKM. The CDR3 has 14 amino acids. V was pared by 6 bases and J by 6 bases, with 6 bases of the junction left unmatched. Drawing the rest from reference TRBV28 and TRBJ2-7, the complete variable domain is DVKVTQSSRYLVKRTGEKVFLECVQDMDHENMFWYRQDPGLGLRLIYFSYDVKMKEKGDIPEGYSVSREKKERFSLILESASTNQTSMYLCASSTSGRTGEQYFGPGTRLTVT.

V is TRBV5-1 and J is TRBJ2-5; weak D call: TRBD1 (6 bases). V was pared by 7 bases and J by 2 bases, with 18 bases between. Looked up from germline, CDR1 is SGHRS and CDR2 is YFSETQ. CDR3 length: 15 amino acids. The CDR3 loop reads CASGPGQESQETQYF. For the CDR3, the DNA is TGCGCCAGCGGCCCGGGACAAGAGAGTCAAGAGACCCAGTACTTC.

CDR3 in DNA: TGTGCCAGCGCGGGGACCTACAATGAGCAGTTCTTC. This encodes CASAGTYNEQFF. The V and J genes are TRBV7-9 and TRBJ2-1; D is possibly TRBD2 (6 bases). This CDR3 spans 12 amino acids. The germline V gene has CDR1 SEHNR and CDR2 FQNEAQ (reference sequence). V was trimmed by 8 bases and J by 2 bases, leaving 7 bases between them.

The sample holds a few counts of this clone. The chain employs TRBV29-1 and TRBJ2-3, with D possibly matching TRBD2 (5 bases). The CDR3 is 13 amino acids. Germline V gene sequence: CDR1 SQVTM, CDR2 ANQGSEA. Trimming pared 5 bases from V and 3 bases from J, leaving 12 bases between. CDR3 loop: CSVRKGGTDTQYF. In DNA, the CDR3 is TGCAGCGTTAGGAAGGGCGGGACAGATACGCAGTATTTT.

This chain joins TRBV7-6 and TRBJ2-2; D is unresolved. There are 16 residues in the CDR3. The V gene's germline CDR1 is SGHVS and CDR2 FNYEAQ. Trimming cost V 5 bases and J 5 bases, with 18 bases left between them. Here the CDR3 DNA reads TGTGCCAGCAGCCCCGAGTTGGTTATTTATACCGGGGAGCTGTTTTTT. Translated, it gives CASSPELVIYTGELFF.

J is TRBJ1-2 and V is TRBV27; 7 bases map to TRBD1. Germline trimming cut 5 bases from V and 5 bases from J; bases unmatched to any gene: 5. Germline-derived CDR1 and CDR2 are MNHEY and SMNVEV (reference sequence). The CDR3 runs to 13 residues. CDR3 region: CASSPGQTYGYTF. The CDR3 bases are TGTGCCAGCAGTCCGGGACAGACTTATGGCTACACCTTC.

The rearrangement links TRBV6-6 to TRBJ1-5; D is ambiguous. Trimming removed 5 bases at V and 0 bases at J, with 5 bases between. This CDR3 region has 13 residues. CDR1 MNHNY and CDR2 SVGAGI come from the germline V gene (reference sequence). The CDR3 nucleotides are TGTGCCAGCAGTCCAGATAGCAATCAGCCCCAGCATTTT. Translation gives CASSPDSNQPQHF.

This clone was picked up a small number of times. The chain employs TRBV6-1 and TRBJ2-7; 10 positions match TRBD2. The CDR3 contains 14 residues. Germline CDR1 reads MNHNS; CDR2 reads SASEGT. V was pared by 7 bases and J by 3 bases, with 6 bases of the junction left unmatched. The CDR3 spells CASNSLAGDYEQYF. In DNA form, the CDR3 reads TGTGCCAGCAATTCGCTAGCGGGGGACTACGAGCAGTACTTC.

CDR3 sequence: CASSIGTYNEQFF. Here the CDR3 DNA reads TGTGCCAGTAGTATAGGGACTTACAATGAGCAGTTCTTC. The rearrangement uses TRBV19 and TRBJ2-1; TRBD2 might be the D (5 bases). CDR1 is LNHDA and CDR2 is SQIVND in the germline V gene (reference sequence). Trimming removed 1 base at V and 4 bases at J, with 5 bases between. CDR3 size: 13 residues.

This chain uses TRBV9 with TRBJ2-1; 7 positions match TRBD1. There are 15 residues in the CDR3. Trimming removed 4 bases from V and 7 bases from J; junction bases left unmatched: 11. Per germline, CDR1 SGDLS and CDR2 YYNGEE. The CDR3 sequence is CASSIRQGTGNEQFF. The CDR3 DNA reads TGTGCCAGCAGCATTCGACAGGGTACGGGAAATGAGCAGTTCTTC.

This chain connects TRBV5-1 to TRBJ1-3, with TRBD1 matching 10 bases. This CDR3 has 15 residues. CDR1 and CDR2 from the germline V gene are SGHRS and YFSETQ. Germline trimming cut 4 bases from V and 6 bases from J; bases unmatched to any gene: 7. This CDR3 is CASSPRGTGENTIYF. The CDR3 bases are TGCGCCAGCAGCCCCAGGGGGACAGGGGAAAACACCATATATTTT.

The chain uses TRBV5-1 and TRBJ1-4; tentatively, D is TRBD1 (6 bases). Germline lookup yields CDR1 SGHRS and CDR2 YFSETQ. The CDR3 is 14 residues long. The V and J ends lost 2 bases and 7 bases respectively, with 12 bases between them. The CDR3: CASSFQGLVEKLFF. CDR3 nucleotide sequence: TGCGCCAGCAGCTTTCAGGGGCTGGTTGAAAAACTGTTTTTT.

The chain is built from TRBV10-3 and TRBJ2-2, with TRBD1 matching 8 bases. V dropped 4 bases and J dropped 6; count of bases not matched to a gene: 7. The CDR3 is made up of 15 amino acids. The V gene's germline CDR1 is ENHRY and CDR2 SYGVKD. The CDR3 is CAISVTGDGAGELFF. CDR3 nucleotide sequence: TGTGCCATCAGTGTGACAGGGGACGGTGCCGGGGAGCTGTTTTTT.

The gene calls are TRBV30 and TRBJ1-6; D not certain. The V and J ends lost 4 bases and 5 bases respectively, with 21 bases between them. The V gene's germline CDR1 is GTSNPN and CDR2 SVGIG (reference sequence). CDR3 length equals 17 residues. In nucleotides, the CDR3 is TGTGCCTGGAATGTACCGAGGCGCGGGCGGGATAATTCACCCCTCCACTTT. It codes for CAWNVPRRGRDNSPLHF.

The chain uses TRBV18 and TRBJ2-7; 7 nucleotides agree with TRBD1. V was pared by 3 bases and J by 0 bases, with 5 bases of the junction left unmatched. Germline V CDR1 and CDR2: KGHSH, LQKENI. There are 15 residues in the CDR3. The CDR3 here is CASSPSTGNSYEQYF. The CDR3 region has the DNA TGTGCCAGCTCACCTTCGACAGGGAACTCCTACGAGCAGTACTTC.